The rows below give T cell receptor beta chains drawn from one sample of a study of OX40 agonist ivuxolimab in advanced cancers. Some clones are missing from TCRdb's copy, which holds only in-frame ones; the method was immunoSEQ multiplex PCR. The table lists 45,000 to 50,000 clones, approximately 86% of them singletons. The sequenced sample was CD4+ or CD8+ T cells sorted from blood, obtained in a trial of the OX40 agonist ivuxolimab. These receptors all come from an adult with an advanced solid tumor such as melanoma, head and neck, liver or kidney cancer. The CDR3 runs from the conserved cysteine through the conserved F or W. Each record gives: V gene, D gene, clone size, J gene, CDR3 protein, CDR3 DNA. A D gene is named only where the DNA matches it firmly. Size is stated for part of the rows, as once, few or many counts, or as a class when the clone is expanded.

V gene: TRBV23-1
D gene: .
clone size: .
J gene: TRBJ2-7
CDR3 protein: CASSQPAYEQYF
CDR3 DNA: TGCGCCAGCAGTCAACCGGCCTACGAGCAGTACTTC

V gene: TRBV7-9
D gene: .
clone size: .
J gene: TRBJ2-4
CDR3 protein: CASSPPGVPFQYF
CDR3 DNA: TGTGCCAGCAGCCCCCCAGGGGTCCCTTTTCAGTACTTC

V gene: TRBV28
D gene: TRBD2
clone size: .
J gene: TRBJ2-7
CDR3 protein: CASSPGGGYEQYF
CDR3 DNA: TGTGCCAGCAGCCCCGGGGGGGGGTACGAGCAGTACTTC

V gene: TRBV28
D gene: TRBD1
clone size: .
J gene: TRBJ2-1
CDR3 protein: CASSRTGDLYNEQFF
CDR3 DNA: TGTGCCAGCAGTCGGACAGGGGACCTCTACAATGAGCAGTTCTTC

V gene: TRBV19
D gene: TRBD2
clone size: .
J gene: TRBJ2-7
CDR3 protein: CASSMGRGAYEQYF
CDR3 DNA: TGTGCCAGTAGTATGGGTCGGGGGGCCTACGAGCAGTACTTC

V gene: TRBV5-8
D gene: TRBD1
clone size: .
J gene: TRBJ2-7
CDR3 protein: CASKRGRFSYEQYF
CDR3 DNA: TGTGCCAGCAAAAGGGGGCGCTTCTCCTACGAGCAGTACTTC

V gene: TRBV2
D gene: .
clone size: .
J gene: TRBJ1-1
CDR3 protein: CASSGGTEAFF
CDR3 DNA: TGTGCCAGCAGTGGAGGAACTGAAGCTTTCTTT

V gene: TRBV28
D gene: .
clone size: .
J gene: TRBJ1-3
CDR3 protein: CASWGVTGNTIYF
CDR3 DNA: TGTGCCAGTTGGGGGGTGACTGGAAACACCATATATTTT

V gene: TRBV19
D gene: TRBD2
clone size: .
J gene: TRBJ2-1
CDR3 protein: CASNPAGGGHNEQFF
CDR3 DNA: TGTGCCTCCAACCCCGCGGGGGGGGGTCACAATGAGCAGTTCTTC

V gene: TRBV15
D gene: .
clone size: .
J gene: TRBJ2-7
CDR3 protein: CATSRAEGEQYF
CDR3 DNA: TGTGCCACCAGCAGAGCGGAGGGAGAGCAGTACTTC

V gene: TRBV5-4
D gene: .
clone size: .
J gene: TRBJ2-7
CDR3 protein: CASSLAHSSYEQYF
CDR3 DNA: TGTGCCAGCAGCTTGGCGCACAGCTCCTACGAGCAGTACTTC

V gene: TRBV9
D gene: .
clone size: .
J gene: TRBJ2-3
CDR3 protein: CASSTLGAASTDTQYF
CDR3 DNA: TGTGCCAGCAGCACCCTCGGAGCGGCTAGCACAGATACGCAGTATTTT

V gene: TRBV29-1
D gene: TRBD1
clone size: .
J gene: TRBJ1-2
CDR3 protein: CSVGTANYGYTF
CDR3 DNA: TGCAGCGTGGGGACAGCTAACTATGGCTACACCTTC

V gene: TRBV19
D gene: .
clone size: .
J gene: TRBJ2-7
CDR3 protein: CASSMRGGLLSYYEQYF
CDR3 DNA: TGTGCCAGTAGTATGAGGGGCGGGCTATTATCCTACTACGAGCAGTACTTC

V gene: TRBV14
D gene: .
clone size: .
J gene: TRBJ2-7
CDR3 protein: CASSQDRTRGHEQYF
CDR3 DNA: TGTGCCAGCAGCCAAGATCGGACCAGGGGCCACGAGCAGTACTTC

V gene: TRBV7-7
D gene: .
clone size: .
J gene: TRBJ2-5
CDR3 protein: CASSLAGSQETQYF
CDR3 DNA: TGTGCTAGCAGCTTAGCCGGGAGCCAAGAGACCCAGTACTTC

V gene: TRBV4-1
D gene: .
clone size: .
J gene: TRBJ2-7
CDR3 protein: CASSQRTGTVSYEQYF
CDR3 DNA: TGCGCCAGCAGCCAACGTACCGGGACGGTATCCTACGAGCAGTACTTC

V gene: TRBV6-5
D gene: .
clone size: .
J gene: TRBJ1-4
CDR3 protein: CASSYPSPIRGEKLFF
CDR3 DNA: TGTGCCAGCAGTTACCCATCCCCAATTAGGGGAGAAAAACTGTTTTTT

V gene: TRBV4-2
D gene: TRBD1
clone size: .
J gene: TRBJ1-2
CDR3 protein: CASSQSRDSSYGYTF
CDR3 DNA: TGTGCCAGCAGCCAGTCCCGGGACAGCAGCTATGGCTACACCTTC

V gene: TRBV27
D gene: TRBD2
clone size: .
J gene: TRBJ2-7
CDR3 protein: CASSWGLAESSYEQYF
CDR3 DNA: TGTGCCAGCAGTTGGGGACTAGCGGAAAGCTCCTACGAGCAGTACTTC

V gene: TRBV5-1
D gene: .
clone size: few
J gene: TRBJ1-3
CDR3 protein: CASSRTVSGNTIYF
CDR3 DNA: TGCGCCAGCAGCCGGACAGTCTCTGGAAACACCATATATTTT

V gene: TRBV28
D gene: .
clone size: .
J gene: TRBJ1-2
CDR3 protein: CAINHYGYTF
CDR3 DNA: TGTGCCATCAACCACTATGGCTACACCTTC

V gene: TRBV27
D gene: .
clone size: .
J gene: TRBJ1-1
CDR3 protein: CASSKPGHYGEAFF
CDR3 DNA: TGTGCCAGCTCTAAACCGGGTCACTACGGAGAAGCTTTCTTT

V gene: TRBV27
D gene: TRBD1
clone size: .
J gene: TRBJ1-5
CDR3 protein: CASSEGTAGRDQPQHF
CDR3 DNA: TGTGCCAGCAGTGAAGGGACAGCGGGTAGGGATCAGCCCCAGCATTTT

V gene: TRBV5-6
D gene: TRBD2
clone size: once
J gene: TRBJ2-1
CDR3 protein: CASSFQLADNEQFF
CDR3 DNA: TGTGCCAGCAGCTTCCAGCTAGCGGACAATGAGCAGTTCTTC

V gene: TRBV9
D gene: .
clone size: .
J gene: TRBJ1-1
CDR3 protein: CASSVADAQKNTEAFF
CDR3 DNA: TGTGCCAGCAGCGTAGCAGATGCTCAGAAGAACACTGAAGCTTTCTTT

V gene: TRBV6-5
D gene: .
clone size: .
J gene: TRBJ2-7
CDR3 protein: CASSYGTAGSYEQYF
CDR3 DNA: TGTGCCAGCAGTTATGGGACGGCCGGGTCCTACGAGCAGTACTTC

V gene: TRBV7-8
D gene: .
clone size: .
J gene: TRBJ1-2
CDR3 protein: CASSLDGGGFYGYTF
CDR3 DNA: TGTGCCAGCAGCTTAGACGGTGGAGGGTTCTATGGCTACACCTTC

V gene: TRBV18
D gene: .
clone size: .
J gene: TRBJ2-7
CDR3 protein: CASSPLGGRYEQYF
CDR3 DNA: TGTGCCAGCTCACCATTAGGGGGACGCTACGAGCAGTACTTC

V gene: TRBV29-1
D gene: TRBD2
clone size: .
J gene: TRBJ2-1
CDR3 protein: CSDLAGVAPSQFF
CDR3 DNA: TGCAGCGACCTAGCGGGAGTCGCCCCGTCCCAGTTCTTC

V gene: TRBV10-3
D gene: TRBD1
clone size: .
J gene: TRBJ1-5
CDR3 protein: CAISASTGTGGEGDQPQHF
CDR3 DNA: TGTGCCATCAGTGCAAGTACCGGGACAGGGGGCGAGGGCGATCAGCCCCAGCATTTT

V gene: TRBV5-1
D gene: TRBD2
clone size: .
J gene: TRBJ2-3
CDR3 protein: CASSLVASGVGDTQYF
CDR3 DNA: TGCGCCAGCAGCTTGGTCGCTAGCGGGGTAGGGGATACGCAGTATTTT

V gene: TRBV9
D gene: .
clone size: .
J gene: TRBJ2-1
CDR3 protein: CASSVGLAPEEQFF
CDR3 DNA: TGTGCCAGCAGCGTAGGGCTAGCGCCCGAGGAGCAGTTCTTC

V gene: TRBV14
D gene: TRBD2
clone size: .
J gene: TRBJ2-7
CDR3 protein: CASSQSLAGSVEQYF
CDR3 DNA: TGTGCCAGCAGCCAATCTCTAGCGGGGAGCGTAGAGCAGTACTTC

V gene: TRBV11-2
D gene: .
clone size: .
J gene: TRBJ2-1
CDR3 protein: CASSSTHQGIYNEQFF
CDR3 DNA: TGTGCCAGCAGCTCGACTCATCAGGGAATCTACAATGAGCAGTTCTTC

V gene: TRBV21-1
D gene: .
clone size: .
J gene: TRBJ1-3
CDR3 protein: CASSIHLYRGRLLDGNTIYF
CDR3 DNA: TGTGCCAGCAGCATCCACTTGTACAGGGGGCGATTACTTGATGGAAACACCATATATTTT

V gene: TRBV4-1
D gene: .
clone size: .
J gene: TRBJ1-5
CDR3 protein: CASSQTGGGDQPQHF
CDR3 DNA: TGCGCCAGCAGCCAAACCGGGGGCGGGGATCAGCCCCAGCATTTT

V gene: TRBV5-1
D gene: .
clone size: .
J gene: TRBJ2-1
CDR3 protein: CASSKTRGNLNNEQFF
CDR3 DNA: TGCGCCAGCAGCAAAACCCGGGGTAATCTAAACAATGAGCAGTTCTTC

V gene: TRBV28
D gene: TRBD1
clone size: .
J gene: TRBJ1-2
CDR3 protein: CASSPGTGDFYGYTF
CDR3 DNA: TGTGCCAGCAGCCCCGGGACAGGAGACTTTTATGGCTACACCTTC

V gene: TRBV1
D gene: .
clone size: once
J gene: TRBJ2-6
CDR3 protein: CTSRFRCAQSRANVLTF
CDR3 DNA: TGCACCAGCAGATTTAGATGTGCACAAAGTCGGGCCAACGTCCTGACTTTC

V gene: TRBV5-1
D gene: TRBD2
clone size: .
J gene: TRBJ2-3
CDR3 protein: CASSRDYGDTQYF
CDR3 DNA: TGCGCCAGCAGCAGGGACTACGGAGATACGCAGTATTTT

V gene: TRBV7-8
D gene: TRBD2
clone size: few
J gene: TRBJ2-7
CDR3 protein: CASSTHGGDYEQYF
CDR3 DNA: TGTGCCAGCAGCACCCACGGGGGGGACTACGAGCAGTACTTC